Below are 10 T cell receptor beta chains sequenced from a single sample in a study of neurological immune-mediated disorders. TCRdb ran MiXCR on the 5' RACE reads and lists one entry per CDR3 protein. This table holds approximately 65,000 distinct CDR3 sequences, roughly 5% found once. The sequenced material came from PBMCs. The receptor set was obtained from a human donor with multiple sclerosis. The donor label of this sample is uncertain.

This clonotype was counted at least ten times. The V and J genes are TRBV5-1 and TRBJ2-3; 8 bases are a match to TRBD2. Germline V gene sequence: CDR1 SGHRS, CDR2 YFSETQ. V shed 4 bases, J shed 0 bases, and the junction held 13 bases outside the gene matches. This CDR3 is 18 amino acids long. The CDR3 loop is CASSQGRSSGVSTDTQYF. DNA for the CDR3: TGCGCCAGCAGCCAGGGTCGTAGTAGCGGGGTTAGCACAGATACGCAGTATTTT.

At least ten counts were recorded for this clonotype. CDR3 amino acids: CSARDQTATYGYTF. CDR3 nucleotide sequence: TGCAGTGCTAGAGATCAAACAGCCACCTATGGCTACACCTTC. This chain joins TRBV20-1 and TRBJ1-2; no definite D call. V lost 0 bases and J lost 4, with 12 bases in between. The CDR3 spans 14 residues. In germline, CDR1 is DFQATT, CDR2 SNEGSKA (reference sequence).

There are many counts of this clonotype. The chain employs TRBV5-1 and TRBJ1-6; 7 bases align to TRBD1. The CDR3 extends over 15 amino acids. J lost 10 bases, V lost 0 bases, and 7 bases had no gene match. CDR1 is SGHRS, CDR2 YFSETQ, per germline. CDR3 nucleotide sequence: TGCGCCAGCAGCTTGGAAGGGGGCCGTTCCTCACCCCTCCACTTT. It is translated as CASSLEGGRSSPLHF.

This clonotype was counted ten times or more. The chain couples TRBV27 to TRBJ2-7; 9 nucleotides line up with TRBD1. The CDR3 has 17 amino acids. Unmatched junction bases numbered 10, after V lost 4 bases and J lost 0 bases. The germline CDR1 and CDR2 sequences are MNHEY and SMNVEV (reference sequence). This CDR3 is CASSSLATGGFSYEQYF. The CDR3, as DNA: TGTGCCAGCAGTTCCCTCGCGACAGGGGGGTTCTCCTACGAGCAGTACTTC.

This clonotype was recorded many times. The chain links TRBV5-6 to TRBJ2-1; TRBD1 matches at 11 bases. V lost 0 bases to trimming and J lost 4 bases; unmatched junction nucleotides: 3. Per the germline V gene, CDR1 is SGHDT and CDR2 is YYEEEE. The CDR3 runs to 16 residues. CDR3 nucleotides: TGTGCCAGCAGCTTGGGGGACAGGGGGATTTACAATGAGCAGTTCTTC. This encodes CASSLGDRGIYNEQFF.

This clonotype was observed at least ten times. The gene calls are TRBV20-1 and TRBJ1-6; the D gene is possibly TRBD1 (5 bases). Germline CDR1 DFQATT, CDR2 SNEGSKA (reference sequence). The CDR3 loop spans 13 amino acids. The V gene lost 3 bases and the J gene lost 6 bases, with 9 bases spanning the gap. In DNA, the CDR3 is TGCAGTGCTAGGGGGGTCCTTAATTCACCCCTCCACTTT. The encoded protein is CSARGVLNSPLHF.

This clonotype has a count of ten or more. The chain employs TRBV18 and TRBJ1-2, with a possible D match to TRBD1 (6 bases). The V gene lost 3 bases and the J gene lost 6 bases, with 11 bases spanning the gap. Germline V gene data show CDR1 as KGHSH and CDR2 as LQKENI. The CDR3 covers 13 residues. CDR3 sequence: CASSPPNRDGYTF. DNA for the CDR3: TGTGCCAGCTCACCCCCCAACAGGGATGGCTACACCTTC.

This clonotype occurred many times. V gene TRBV3-1 combines with J gene TRBJ1-5; the D is unclear. The CDR3 has 13 residues. The germline V gene encodes CDR1 LGHDT and CDR2 YNNKEL (reference sequence). The V end lost 4 bases, the J end lost 4 bases, and 8 bases lay between the germline ends. The CDR3 protein is CASSPVPNQPQHF. CDR3 in DNA: TGTGCCAGCAGCCCGGTTCCAAATCAGCCCCAGCATTTT.

This clonotype was counted ten times or more. The V and J genes are TRBV20-1 and TRBJ2-2; D might be TRBD1 or TRBD2, each matching 5 bases. The V gene's germline CDR1 is DFQATT and CDR2 SNEGSKA (reference sequence). This CDR3 contains 13 residues. Trimming pared 0 bases from V and 6 bases from J, leaving 8 bases between. The chain's CDR3 is CSARERGSGELFF. The CDR3 DNA reads as TGCAGTGCTAGAGAGAGGGGATCCGGGGAGCTGTTTTTT.

The sample holds many counts of this clonotype. The J gene is TRBJ2-2, the V gene TRBV20-1; D could derive from TRBD1 or TRBD2 (5 bases each). Trimming removed 3 bases from V and 4 bases from J, with 18 bases in between. The CDR3 contains 16 residues. Germline CDR1 is DFQATT and CDR2 is SNEGSKA (reference sequence). The CDR3 sequence is CSARKLGEEGTGELFF. CDR3 nucleotides: TGCAGTGCTAGGAAGTTGGGGGAAGAGGGCACCGGGGAGCTGTTTTTT.